The 18 T cell receptor beta chains given below trace back to one sample, sequenced in a study of blood T cell repertoires in COVID-19. Produced via immunoSEQ multiplex PCR; TCRdb's table is partial and in-frame only. The data show nearly 30,000 clones, roughly nine tenths seen once. Material: peripheral blood. The receptors here all came from a man between 70 and 80 years old with active or convalescent COVID-19.

The chain uses TRBV3-1 (or the pseudogene TRBV3-2) and TRBJ1-2; D unresolved. CDR3 length: 13 residues. The V end lost 1 base, the J end lost 5 bases, and 8 bases lay between the germline ends. Germline V gene sequence: CDR1 LGHDT, CDR2 YNNKEL (reference sequence). In nucleotides, the CDR3 is TGTGCCAGCAGCCAAGTAGCTCCATATGGCTACACCTTC. Amino acids: CASSQVAPYGYTF.

The chain links TRBV7-2 to TRBJ2-5; D is possibly TRBD1 (5 bases). Trimming pared 2 bases from V and 5 bases from J, leaving 15 bases between. The CDR3 contains 15 residues. The V gene's germline CDR1 is SGHTA and CDR2 FQGNSA. The CDR3 sequence is CASSLRSRDWETQYF. The CDR3 DNA reads as TGTGCCAGCAGCTTAAGGTCCAGGGATTGGGAGACCCAGTACTTC.

In this sample, this clone turned up once. The CDR3 loop reads CASSPRNRGSTDTQYF. The CDR3 DNA follows: TGTGCCAGTAGCCCCAGAAACAGGGGGTCCACAGATACGCAGTATTTT. V is TRBV19 and J is TRBJ2-3; TRBD1 aligns across 8 bases. Unmatched junction bases numbered 10, after V lost 6 bases and J lost 2 bases. Germline assignment: CDR1 LNHDA and CDR2 SQIVND (reference sequence). This CDR3 is built from 16 residues. Using reference TRBV19 and TRBJ2-3 for the parts outside the CDR3, the full variable domain is DGGITQSPKYLFRKEGQNVTLSCEQNLNHDAMYWYRQDPGQGLRLIYYSQIVNDFQKGDIAEGYSVSREKKESFPLTVTSAQKNPTAFYLCASSPRNRGSTDTQYFGPGTRLTVL.

This clone was seen only once. The rearrangement uses TRBV4-2 and TRBJ1-3; D perhaps matches TRBD1 (5 bases). The ends were cut back, 1 base at V and 4 bases at J, with 8 bases in the middle. The CDR3 has 14 residues. Looked up from germline, CDR1 is LGHNA and CDR2 is YNFKEQ. The CDR3 region has the DNA TGTGCCAGCAGCCAAGTTGGGGCAGGAAACACCATATATTTT. Translation gives CASSQVGAGNTIYF.

The J gene is TRBJ1-3, the V gene TRBV7-6, with 8 positions matching TRBD1. CDR3 length equals 16 residues. The trim removed 1 base at V and 2 bases at J, leaving 4 bases unmatched. CDR1 is SGHVS, CDR2 FNYEAQ, per germline. CDR3 in amino acids: CASSLGQGMTGNTIYF. CDR3 DNA: TGTGCCAGCAGCTTAGGACAGGGGATGACTGGAAACACCATATATTTT.

This sequence joins TRBV5-1 and TRBJ1-1; D may be TRBD1 (5 bases). CDR1 and CDR2 from the germline V gene are SGHRS and YFSETQ. CDR3 size: 15 residues. Trimming left V 4 bases short and J 1 base short, with 14 bases between. This CDR3 reads CASSLVGAANTEAFF. CDR3 sequence (DNA): TGCGCCAGCAGCCTAGTAGGGGCGGCGAACACTGAAGCTTTCTTT. The full variable domain, in which reference TRBV5-1 and TRBJ1-1 provide the parts outside the CDR3, is KAGVTQTPRYLIKTRGQQVTLSCSPISGHRSVSWYQQTPGQGLQFLFEYFSETQRNKGNFPGRFSGRQFSNSRSEMNVSTLELGDSALYLCASSLVGAANTEAFFGQGTRLTVV.

The chain uses TRBV12-3 or TRBV12-4 and TRBJ1-4; D may be TRBD1 (6 bases). The CDR3 loop spans 13 amino acids. V was pared by 3 bases and J by 10 bases, with 12 bases between. CDR3 sequence reads: CASSFGGVVKLFF. Here the CDR3 DNA reads TGTGCCAGCAGTTTTGGGGGCGTGGTAAAACTGTTTTTT.

The rearrangement uses TRBV7-8 and TRBJ2-5, with D possibly TRBD2 on 5 matching bases. The CDR3 extends over 14 amino acids. The V end lost 5 bases, the J end lost 5 bases, and 15 bases lay between the germline ends. Germline loops: CDR1 SGHVS, CDR2 FQNEAQ. CDR3 nucleotide sequence: TGTGCCAGCAGCCCTACTAGGGCTGTGGAGACCCAGTACTTC. It encodes CASSPTRAVETQYF.

CDR3 sequence reads: CASSSSSGEHETQYF. As DNA, the CDR3 is TGTGCCAGCAGCTCTAGCTCGGGGGAGCACGAGACCCAGTACTTC. J is TRBJ2-5 and V is TRBV11-1; possible D gene TRBD2, 6 bases. The ends were cut back, 4 bases at V and 5 bases at J, with 17 bases in the middle. The CDR3 is made up of 15 amino acids. Germline values: CDR1 SGHAT, CDR2 FQDESV (reference sequence).

There are a few counts of this clone. The rearrangement links TRBV28 to TRBJ1-2, with 10 positions matching TRBD1. This CDR3 region has 14 residues. CDR1 and CDR2 (germline): MDHEN, SYDVKM. V was pared by 9 bases and J by 9 bases, with 13 bases of the junction left unmatched. This chain's CDR3 is CASLPPGQGKRYTF. The CDR3 region has the DNA TGTGCCAGTCTACCCCCGGGACAGGGGAAACGCTACACCTTC.

The chain carries TRBV7-9 and TRBJ2-3; D gene unclear. The CDR3 contains 15 residues. V dropped 0 bases and J dropped 1 base, with 8 bases sitting between them. The germline V gene has CDR1 SEHNR and CDR2 FQNEAQ (reference sequence). In DNA form, the CDR3 reads TGTGCCAGCAGCTTAGCGATGGGCGGCACAGATACGCAGTATTTT. Translating it yields CASSLAMGGTDTQYF.

The V and J genes are TRBV6-4 and TRBJ1-1; maybe TRBD1 (5 bases). V was shortened by 4 bases and J by 8 bases, with 17 bases between the two germline ends. This CDR3 contains 14 residues. From germline, CDR1 is MRHNA and CDR2 SNTAGT. The CDR3 spells CASSASFRATEAFF. CDR3 bases: TGTGCCAGCAGTGCCTCCTTCAGGGCGACCGAAGCTTTCTTT.

This clone was observed a single time. The chain is built from TRBV18 and TRBJ1-4; 8 bases are shared with TRBD1. Germline values: CDR1 KGHSH, CDR2 LQKENI. The CDR3 consists of 14 residues. V lost 4 bases to trimming and J lost 8 bases; unmatched junction nucleotides: 6. CDR3 amino acids: CASSLNRGVEKLFF. Written as DNA, the CDR3 is TGTGCCAGCTCACTGAACAGGGGGGTCGAAAAACTGTTTTTT.

V gene TRBV9 combines with J gene TRBJ1-6, with a possible D match to TRBD1 (5 bases). The CDR3 totals 12 residues. Per germline, CDR1 SGDLS and CDR2 YYNGEE. The V and J ends lost 3 bases and 7 bases respectively, with 5 bases between them. CDR3 residues: CASSGGNSPLHF. CDR3 in DNA: TGTGCCAGCAGCGGGGGCAATTCACCCCTCCACTTT.

V is TRBV5-6 and J is TRBJ1-2, with no clear D. This CDR3 contains 11 residues. In germline, CDR1 is SGHDT, CDR2 YYEEEE. V was trimmed by 0 bases and J by 10 bases, leaving 7 bases between them. The chain's CDR3 is CASSLGLLYTF. For the CDR3, the DNA is TGTGCCAGCAGCTTGGGTCTACTCTACACCTTC.

The chain joins TRBV10-3 to TRBJ1-3; TRBD1 might be the D (6 bases). The CDR3 is 15 amino acids. The V end lost 0 bases, the J end lost 2 bases, and 8 bases lay between the germline ends. CDR1 is ENHRY, CDR2 SYGVKD, per germline. CDR3 bases: TGTGCCATCAGTGAGTCTAGACAGGCTGGAAACACCATATATTTT. This sequence encodes CAISESRQAGNTIYF.

This clone was counted a few times. J is TRBJ1-2 and V is TRBV7-2; D gene uncertain. V was trimmed by 4 bases and J by 7 bases, leaving 13 bases between them. This CDR3 is built from 13 residues. The germline CDR1 and CDR2 sequences are SGHTA and FQGNSA. CDR3 bases: TGTGCCAGCAGCTATCGGGTGTCTGGTGGCTACACCTTC. Its translation is CASSYRVSGGYTF.

This clone was picked up one time. This chain links TRBV28 with TRBJ1-3; weak D call: TRBD1 (6 bases). The V and J ends lost 4 bases and 4 bases respectively, with 17 bases between them. Germline CDR1 MDHEN, CDR2 SYDVKM. The CDR3 consists of 16 residues. The CDR3 here is CASSSQGPWGGNTIYF. As DNA, the CDR3 is TGTGCCAGCAGTTCACAGGGCCCCTGGGGAGGAAACACCATATATTTT. Full variable domain (missing parts from reference TRBV28 and TRBJ1-3): DVKVTQSSRYLVKRTGEKVFLECVQDMDHENMFWYRQDPGLGLRLIYFSYDVKMKEKGDIPEGYSVSREKKERFSLILESASTNQTSMYLCASSSQGPWGGNTIYFGEGSWLTVV.